This T cell receptor (beta chain) is from a study of PD-L1 blockade in urothelial cancer. Looking at the study overall: Administration of atezolizumab to patients began at some point between 2013 and 2015, at 1,200 mg intravenously every 3 weeks.

Sequencing used immunoSEQ multiplex PCR; TCRdb keeps in-frame clones, though not all of them. This sample yields 100,000 to 150,000 clones, of which about 82% are seen a single time; 2.4% belongs to the top ten. The CDR3 totals 14 residues. The V end lost 6 bases, the J end lost 0 bases, and 12 bases lay between the germline ends. CDR1 ENHRY and CDR2 SYGVKD come from the germline V gene. Specified time point: peripheral blood 6 weeks after treatment start. Sequenced here: PBMCs, sampled around atezolizumab (anti-PD-L1) treatment. This chain uses TRBV10-3 with TRBJ2-7; possible D gene TRBD1, 6 bases. The receptor's source is a man aged 45-60 years with urothelial cancer. As DNA, the CDR3 is TGTGCCATCAGGAGACAGGATGTCTCCTACGAGCAGTACTTC. Translating it yields CAIRRQDVSYEQYF.